These 20 T cell receptor beta chains share one sample of origin, sequenced in a study of T cell responses to AZD1222 COVID-19 vaccine. Measured with immunoSEQ multiplex PCR; TCRdb has only the in-frame clones, and not every one. This sample has 100,000 to 130,000 clones, with approximately 88% found just once. Sample: peripheral blood, taken on day 0 of AZD1222 vaccination. These receptors were obtained from an adult in good health.

This chain links TRBV18 with TRBJ1-1; 10 bases are shared with TRBD1. The V segment lost 6 bases and the J segment 7 bases; nucleotides outside the gene matches: 8. Germline CDR1 reads KGHSH; CDR2 reads LQKENI. CDR3 length: 14 amino acids. The CDR3 nucleotides are TGTGCCAGCTCGCCGGGACAGGGGCCTTTTGAAGCTTTCTTT. Encoded protein: CASSPGQGPFEAFF.

V gene TRBV5-1 combines with J gene TRBJ2-1; no clear D. The CDR3 contains 14 residues. Germline-derived CDR1 and CDR2 are SGHRS and YFSETQ. Between the trimmed V and J ends, which lost 0 bases and 2 bases, there was a span of 6 bases. In nucleotides, the CDR3 is TGCGCCAGCAGCTTGGAAGGCCCCTACAATGAGCAGTTCTTC. Encoded protein: CASSLEGPYNEQFF.

The V gene is TRBV18, the J gene TRBJ2-3; TRBD2 is a possible D gene (6 bases). The V end was cut by 3 bases, the J end by 4 bases, with 17 bases between. The V gene's germline CDR1 is KGHSH and CDR2 LQKENI. This CDR3 is 16 amino acids long. CDR3: CASSPGLSLRPDTQYF. CDR3 nucleotides: TGTGCCAGCTCACCTGGACTATCCCTAAGGCCAGATACGCAGTATTTT.

The chain uses TRBV4-3 and TRBJ1-1; perhaps TRBD1 as D (6 bases). Germline V gene sequence: CDR1 LGHNA, CDR2 YSLEER. The V end lost 1 base, the J end lost 1 base, and 16 bases lay between the germline ends. The CDR3 is 17 residues long. The CDR3 is CASSQAPPGHKNTEAFF. In nucleotides, the CDR3 is TGCGCCAGCAGCCAAGCGCCCCCGGGACACAAGAACACTGAAGCTTTCTTT.

The chain carries TRBV5-4 and TRBJ2-7; 13 bases agree with TRBD2. J was trimmed by 7 bases and V by 5 bases; bases with no gene match: 9. The CDR3 has 15 amino acids. Germline assignment: CDR1 SGHNT and CDR2 YYREEE (reference sequence). The CDR3 loop reads CASSAGTSGNLEQYF. The CDR3 region has the DNA TGTGCCAGCAGTGCCGGGACTAGCGGGAACCTAGAGCAGTACTTC.

The chain has TRBV11-2 and TRBJ2-7, with 8 bases fitting TRBD1. The V segment lost 5 bases and the J segment 0 bases; nucleotides outside the gene matches: 12. CDR1 is SGHAT, CDR2 FQNNGV, per germline. The CDR3 is 17 amino acids. The DNA for the CDR3 is TGTGCCAGCAGCCGAGAGGGATCAGGGGGCCTCTCCTACGAGCAGTACTTC. This gives the protein CASSREGSGGLSYEQYF.

With respect to this clone: At one of its ends the junction is not consistent with the germline gene, which may arise from a read error. The J gene is TRBJ1-2, the V gene TRBV6-2 or TRBV6-3, with D perhaps matching TRBD1 (6 bases). Germline V CDR1 and CDR2: MNHEY, SVGEGT. CDR3 length: 14 residues. The CDR3 protein is CASSAILNRDTSIF. The CDR3 DNA reads TGTGCCAGCAGTGCCATCCTAAACCGGGACACCTCCATCTTC.

This clone was seen a single time. This rearrangement joins TRBV10-1 to TRBJ1-5; TRBD1 is a possible D gene (5 bases). Trimming stripped 6 bases from V and 2 bases from J, with 23 bases between. CDR3 length: 18 amino acids. The germline gives CDR1 WNHNN, CDR2 SYGVQD (reference sequence). Here the CDR3 DNA reads TGCGCCAGCAGCTCCCCCCCGCAGGGCCGGTCGGGCAATCAGCCCCAGCATTTT. Residues: CASSSPPQGRSGNQPQHF.

The CDR3 nucleotides read TGTGCCAGCAGCCGGCGGGACAGGGTCGTATCAAGCGAGCAGTACTTC. Translated, it gives CASSRRDRVVSSEQYF. The chain couples TRBV7-8 to TRBJ2-7, with 9 bases matching TRBD1. Germline assignment: CDR1 SGHVS and CDR2 FQNEAQ. CDR3 length: 16 residues. The V and J ends lost 5 bases and 6 bases, in that order; junction bases with no gene match: 14.

V is TRBV28 and J is TRBJ2-7, with D perhaps TRBD1 (5 bases). The V gene lost 8 bases and the J gene lost 5 bases, with 16 bases spanning the gap. CDR1 MDHEN and CDR2 SYDVKM come from the germline V gene. This CDR3 spans 13 amino acids. Here the CDR3 reads CASGVGVWDEQYF. CDR3 sequence (DNA): TGTGCCAGCGGTGTAGGGGTGTGGGACGAGCAGTACTTC.

The genes are TRBV27 and TRBJ2-2; D remains unclear. Germline values: CDR1 MNHEY, CDR2 SMNVEV (reference sequence). This CDR3 has 12 amino acids. The V end was cut by 6 bases, the J end by 3 bases, with 5 bases between. In DNA, the CDR3 is TGTGCCAGCAGCCTGGACACCGGGGAGCTGTTTTTT. It encodes CASSLDTGELFF.

The chain has TRBV5-4 and TRBJ2-7; tentatively, D is TRBD2 (6 bases). The CDR3 is made up of 14 amino acids. V dropped 4 bases and J dropped 0 bases, with 11 bases sitting between them. Germline values: CDR1 SGHNT, CDR2 YYREEE (reference sequence). CDR3 region: CASSPTRGSYEQYF. DNA for the CDR3: TGTGCCAGCAGCCCGACTAGGGGCTCCTACGAGCAGTACTTC.

The chain uses TRBV28 and TRBJ1-5, with D uncertain. The V and J ends lost 6 bases and 3 bases respectively, with 9 bases between them. The CDR3 is made up of 13 amino acids. The germline V gene has CDR1 MDHEN and CDR2 SYDVKM. The CDR3 DNA sequence: TGTGCCAGCAGAGTGACCAACAATCAGCCCCAGCATTTT. Amino acid sequence: CASRVTNNQPQHF.

This clone was counted once. The V call is TRBV28, the J call TRBJ1-1, with a possible D match to TRBD1 (5 bases). V was pared by 8 bases and J by 1 base, with 14 bases between. The CDR3 consists of 14 residues. Germline V gene sequence: CDR1 MDHEN, CDR2 SYDVKM. As DNA, the CDR3 is TGTGCCAGCTTTCAGGGAGGCGCGAACACTGAAGCTTTCTTT. Translating gives CASFQGGANTEAFF.

The rearrangement joins TRBV7-8 to TRBJ1-4, with D maybe TRBD1 (5 bases). The CDR3 spans 18 residues. Germline values: CDR1 SGHVS, CDR2 FQNEAQ. V lost 6 bases and J 5 bases, leaving 25 bases between the germline ends. The CDR3 is CASSDTRALGGRNEKLFF. As DNA, the CDR3 is TGTGCCAGCAGTGATACCCGGGCTCTCGGGGGGAGGAATGAAAAACTGTTTTTT. The whole variable domain, remainder taken from reference TRBV7-8 and TRBJ1-4, is GAGVSQSPRYKVAKRGQDVALRCDPISGHVSLFWYQQALGQGPEFLTYFQNEAQLDKSGLPSDRFFAERPEGSVSTLKIQRTQQEDSAVYLCASSDTRALGGRNEKLFFGSGTQLSVL.

The sample holds one count of this clone. The chain couples TRBV28 to TRBJ1-2; tentative D call: TRBD1 (6 bases). The CDR3 runs 14 residues. CDR1 MDHEN and CDR2 SYDVKM come from the germline V gene. The V end lost 5 bases, the J end lost 4 bases, and 14 bases lay between the germline ends. CDR3 region: CASSPGQFAYGYTF. CDR3 nucleotide sequence: TGTGCCAGCAGTCCCGGACAGTTTGCCTATGGCTACACCTTC.

On this clone: An end of the junction does not agree with germline; a read error may underlie this. The V and J genes are TRBV18 and TRBJ1-6; D may be TRBD1 (6 bases). This CDR3 comprises 15 residues. Germline loops: CDR1 KGHSH, CDR2 LQKENI. Here the CDR3 reads CASSPRTAKNSPLHF. CDR3 DNA sequence: TGTGCCAGCTCCCCACGGACAGCTAAGAATTCACCCCTCCACTTT.

The chain uses TRBV3-1 (or the pseudogene TRBV3-2) and TRBJ2-1; 8 bases map to TRBD1. Germline values: CDR1 LGHDT, CDR2 YNNKEL (reference sequence). The CDR3 has 13 amino acids. The J segment lost 12 bases and the V segment lost 0 bases, leaving 4 bases of the junction unmatched. The CDR3 DNA follows: TGTGCCAGCAGCCAAGATGGGGGGACAGGGCAGTTCTTC. Its protein is CASSQDGGTGQFF.

The chain recombines TRBV15 with TRBJ1-2; tentative D call: TRBD1 (6 bases). V lost 7 bases and J lost 3, with 9 bases in between. Germline-derived CDR1 and CDR2 are LNHNV and YYDKDF (reference sequence). This CDR3 has 12 amino acids. CDR3 loop: CATTAGDYGYTF. As DNA, the CDR3 is TGTGCCACCACCGCAGGGGACTATGGCTACACCTTC.

This chain joins TRBV5-1 and TRBJ2-7, with D possibly TRBD2 on 5 matching bases. This CDR3 is built from 14 residues. With 0 bases removed from V and 2 bases from J, the gap between germline ends came to 9 bases. Germline CDR1 and CDR2: SGHRS and YFSETQ. The CDR3 protein is CASSLETNAYEQYF. The CDR3 DNA sequence: TGCGCCAGCAGCTTGGAGACTAACGCCTACGAGCAGTACTTC.